This T cell receptor (beta chain) was captured in a study of T cell changes during pregnancy in multiple sclerosis. Only one count was recorded for this clone. Germline CDR1 and CDR2: SEHNR and FQNEAQ (reference sequence). This CDR3 is 15 amino acids long. Between the trimmed V and J ends, which lost 5 bases and 1 base, there was a span of 11 bases. TCRdb's copy holds only in-frame clones and misses some; the assay was immunoSEQ multiplex PCR. The table has approximately 90,000 clones, around 90% seen once. The origin of this receptor is a female donor with multiple sclerosis, enrolled in a pregnancy study. The chain has TRBV7-9 and TRBJ2-2, with a tentative D call TRBD2 (5 bases). This specimen was peripheral blood, taken before pregnancy. The CDR3 DNA reads as TGTGCCAGCAGCCCCGTTGGACTGAACACCGGGGAGCTGTTTTTT. Protein sequence: CASSPVGLNTGELFF.